The sequence of this T cell receptor (beta chain) was determined in a study of a mutant IDH1 vaccine in newly diagnosed glioma. CDR3 size: 16 residues. Germline V gives CDR1 SEHNR, CDR2 FQNEAQ (reference sequence). V lost 2 bases and J lost 5; bases outside the gene matches: 9. A remark on this clone: Its antigen is not known.

Specified time point: week 23, last vaccination. The vaccine gave 300 ug of a 20-mer mutant IDH1 peptide subcutaneously per dose. The donor cohort comprised cases of new WHO grade 3 or 4 IDH1-mutant, ATRX-lost astrocytoma. Sequencing was performed with immunoSEQ multiplex PCR; in TCRdb, only in-frame clones are kept and a portion is missing. Found here are about 55,000 clones, about four fifths of them singletons; the top ten hold around 6.2%. The clonotype was recovered from a middle-aged man with glioma. The chain uses TRBV7-9 and TRBJ2-3, with 8 bases that match TRBD2. This specimen consisted of PBMCs, obtained from a glioma patient whose treatment included an IDH1 peptide vaccine. CDR3 nucleotide sequence: TGTGCCAGCAGCTTATGGAGGCTTAGCGGGGAAGATACGCAGTATTTT. This translates into CASSLWRLSGEDTQYF.